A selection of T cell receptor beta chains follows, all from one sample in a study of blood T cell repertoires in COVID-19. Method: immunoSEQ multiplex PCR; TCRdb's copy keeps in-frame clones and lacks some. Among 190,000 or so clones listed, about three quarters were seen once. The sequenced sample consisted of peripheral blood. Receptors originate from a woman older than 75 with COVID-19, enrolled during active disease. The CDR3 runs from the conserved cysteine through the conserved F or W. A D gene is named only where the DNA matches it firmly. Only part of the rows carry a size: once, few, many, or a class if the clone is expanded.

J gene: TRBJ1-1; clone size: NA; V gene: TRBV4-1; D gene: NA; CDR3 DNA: TGCGCCAGCAGCCAACAGACGCGGCGCGCTGAAGCTTTCTTT; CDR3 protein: CASSQQTRRAEAFF
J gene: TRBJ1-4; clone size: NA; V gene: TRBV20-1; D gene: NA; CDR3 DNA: TGCAGTGCTAGTCCGGGGTTTAATGAAAAACTGTTTTTT; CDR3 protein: CSASPGFNEKLFF
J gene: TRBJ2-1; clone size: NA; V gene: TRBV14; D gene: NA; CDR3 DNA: TGTGCCAGCAGCCAAGATTCGGTTTGGGCTGCTTACAATGAGCAGTTCTTC; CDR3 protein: CASSQDSVWAAYNEQFF
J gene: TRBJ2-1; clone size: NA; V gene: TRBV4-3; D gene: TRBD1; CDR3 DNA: TGCGCCAGCAGCCAAGCGAGGGACAGGGGTCGTAGCGAGCAGTTCTTC; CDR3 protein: CASSQARDRGRSEQFF
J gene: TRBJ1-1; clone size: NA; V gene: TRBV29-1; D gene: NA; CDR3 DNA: TGCAGCGTTGAAGGGCAGCCTAGTGAAGCTTTCTTT; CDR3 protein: CSVEGQPSEAFF
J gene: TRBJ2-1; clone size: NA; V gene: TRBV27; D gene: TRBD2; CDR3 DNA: TGTGCCAGCAGTTTAGTAGCGGGAGCCTACAATGAGCAGTTCTTC; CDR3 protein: CASSLVAGAYNEQFF
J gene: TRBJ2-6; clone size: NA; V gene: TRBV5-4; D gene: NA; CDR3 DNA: TGTGCCAGCAGCTTGGCAGGGACTGGGGCCAACGTCCTGACTTTC; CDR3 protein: CASSLAGTGANVLTF
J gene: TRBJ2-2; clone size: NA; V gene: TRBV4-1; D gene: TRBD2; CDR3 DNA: TGCGCCAGCAGCCAAGTGCCTAGCGGGAATGGGGGCACCGGGGAGCTGTTTTTT; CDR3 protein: CASSQVPSGNGGTGELFF
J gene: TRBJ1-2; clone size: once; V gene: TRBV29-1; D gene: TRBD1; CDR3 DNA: TGCAGCGTAACCGGGACAGGGGGGTACGACTATGGCTACACCTTC; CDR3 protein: CSVTGTGGYDYGYTF
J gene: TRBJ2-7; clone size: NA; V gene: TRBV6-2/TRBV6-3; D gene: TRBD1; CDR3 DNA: TGTGCCAGCAGCGAAGACAGGGACAGGGAGCAGTACTTC; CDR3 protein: CASSEDRDREQYF
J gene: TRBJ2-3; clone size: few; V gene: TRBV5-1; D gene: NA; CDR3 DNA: TGCGCCAGCAGCTCAGCGGATAGCACAGATACGCAGTATTTT; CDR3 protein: CASSSADSTDTQYF
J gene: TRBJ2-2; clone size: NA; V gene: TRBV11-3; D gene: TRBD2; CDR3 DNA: TGTGCCAGCAGCTGGTCTAGCGGGAGCACCGGGGAGCTGTTTTTT; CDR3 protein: CASSWSSGSTGELFF
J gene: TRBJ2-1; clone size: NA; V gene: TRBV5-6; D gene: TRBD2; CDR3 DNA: TGTGCCAGCAGCTTGACCCGGGGGGGCCTGAGGAATGAGCAGTTCTTC; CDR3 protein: CASSLTRGGLRNEQFF
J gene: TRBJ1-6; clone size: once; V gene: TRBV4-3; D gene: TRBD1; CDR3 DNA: TGCGCCAGCAGCCAACGACAACAGGGGGCTGGTTCACCCCTCCACTTT; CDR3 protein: CASSQRQQGAGSPLHF
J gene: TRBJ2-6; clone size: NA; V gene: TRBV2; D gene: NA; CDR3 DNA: TGTGCCAGCAGCGGTCCCGGGGCCAACGTCCTGACTTTC; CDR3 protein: CASSGPGANVLTF
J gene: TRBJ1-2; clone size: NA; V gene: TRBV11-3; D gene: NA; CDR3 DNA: TGTGCCAGCAGCCCCCGGCGGTCTGGTGGACTCGGCTACACCTTC; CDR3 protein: CASSPRRSGGLGYTF
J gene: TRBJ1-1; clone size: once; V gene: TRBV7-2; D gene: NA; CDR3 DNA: TGTGCCAGCAGCCCTTTTGGGGCGAACACTGAAGCTTTCTTT; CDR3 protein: CASSPFGANTEAFF
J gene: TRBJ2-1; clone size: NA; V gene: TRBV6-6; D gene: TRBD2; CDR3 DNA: TGTGCCAGCAGAGGACTAGGAGTAAACAATGAGCAGTTCTTC; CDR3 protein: CASRGLGVNNEQFF
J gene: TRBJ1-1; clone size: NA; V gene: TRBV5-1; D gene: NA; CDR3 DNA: TGCGCCAGCAGCTTGAAGTTTCAGGGGAACACTGAAGCTTTCTTT; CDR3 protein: CASSLKFQGNTEAFF
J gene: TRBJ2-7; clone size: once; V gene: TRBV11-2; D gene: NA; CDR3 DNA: TGTGCCAGCAGCTTAGAAGTTTACAGGGTAAGCCCCTACGAGCAGTACTTC; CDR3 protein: CASSLEVYRVSPYEQYF
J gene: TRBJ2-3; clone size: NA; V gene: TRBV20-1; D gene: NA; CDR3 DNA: TGCAGTTCGGGAGTCGCAGATACGCAGTATTTT; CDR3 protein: CSSGVADTQYF
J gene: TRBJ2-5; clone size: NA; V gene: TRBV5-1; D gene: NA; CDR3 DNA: TGCGCCAGCAGCGAGAACCCACAAGAGACCCAGTACTTC; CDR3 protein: CASSENPQETQYF
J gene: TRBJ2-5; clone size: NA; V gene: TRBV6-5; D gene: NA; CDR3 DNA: TGTGCCATCGCCAAACAGGGCCAAGAGACCCAGTACTTC; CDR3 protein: CAIAKQGQETQYF
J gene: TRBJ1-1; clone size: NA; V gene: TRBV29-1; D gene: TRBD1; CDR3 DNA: TGCAGCGTTGGGGGCTCCGGGACAGGGGATACTGAAGCTTTCTTT; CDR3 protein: CSVGGSGTGDTEAFF
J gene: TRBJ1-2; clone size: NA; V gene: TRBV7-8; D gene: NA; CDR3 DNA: TGTGCCAGCAGCAGGTCAGACTATAACTATGGCTACACCTTC; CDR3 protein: CASSRSDYNYGYTF
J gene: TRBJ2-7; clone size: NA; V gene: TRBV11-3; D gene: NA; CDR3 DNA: TGTGCCAGCAGCTTGGCAGGGTGGGCCTACGAGCAGTACTTC; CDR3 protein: CASSLAGWAYEQYF
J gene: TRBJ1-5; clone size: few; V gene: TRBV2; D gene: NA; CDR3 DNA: TGTGCCAGCAGTAGGAACATGCGGTTCGGCAATCAGCCCCAGCATTTT; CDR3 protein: CASSRNMRFGNQPQHF
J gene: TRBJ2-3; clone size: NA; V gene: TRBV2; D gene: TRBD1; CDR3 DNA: TGTGCCAGCAGTGGACAGGGGGCGCCCCCGGCGCAGTATTTT; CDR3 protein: CASSGQGAPPAQYF
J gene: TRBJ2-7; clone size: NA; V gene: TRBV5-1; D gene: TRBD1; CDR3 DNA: TGCGCCAGCACCACTGGACAGGGGGGGTACGAGCAGTACTTC; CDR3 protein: CASTTGQGGYEQYF
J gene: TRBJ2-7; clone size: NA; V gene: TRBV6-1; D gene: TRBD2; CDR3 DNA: TGTGCCAGCAGTGGGCCGCTAGCGGGGGGCCTCTACGAGCAGTACTTC; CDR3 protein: CASSGPLAGGLYEQYF
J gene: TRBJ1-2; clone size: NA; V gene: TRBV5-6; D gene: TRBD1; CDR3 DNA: TGTGCCAGCAGCCCGGGACAGGGGGCGAGAGGCTACACCTTC; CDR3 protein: CASSPGQGARGYTF
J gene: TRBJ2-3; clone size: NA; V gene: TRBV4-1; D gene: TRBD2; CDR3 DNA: TGCGCCAGCAGCCGCCGCGGGACAGGGGTAGTTTCGACTAGCGGGGGGATAGATACGCAGTATTTT; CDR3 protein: CASSRRGTGVVSTSGGIDTQYF
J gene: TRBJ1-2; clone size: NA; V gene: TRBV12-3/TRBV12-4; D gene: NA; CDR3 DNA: TGTGCCAGCACCCCGGGAGGGACCTATGGCTACACCTTC; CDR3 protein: CASTPGGTYGYTF
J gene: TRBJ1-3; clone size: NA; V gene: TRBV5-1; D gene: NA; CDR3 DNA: TGCGCCAGCAGCCCGCCCTACAGGGAAAGCTCTGGAAACACCATATATTTT; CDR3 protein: CASSPPYRESSGNTIYF
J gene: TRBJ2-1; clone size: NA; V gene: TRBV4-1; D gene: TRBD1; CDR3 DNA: TGCGCCAGCAGCCAAACGCCGGGACAGGGGGCTCTCAATGAGCAGTTCTTC; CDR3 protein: CASSQTPGQGALNEQFF
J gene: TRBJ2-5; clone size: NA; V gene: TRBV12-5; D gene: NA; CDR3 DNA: TGTGCTAGTGGTCCCGACATGGCGACCCAGTACTTC; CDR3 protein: CASGPDMATQYF
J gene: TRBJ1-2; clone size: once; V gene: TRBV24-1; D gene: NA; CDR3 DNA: TGTGCCACCAGTGACCCTGTCAACTATGGCTACACCTTC; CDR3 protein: CATSDPVNYGYTF